The clone carrying this TCR beta chain was observed once. Its antigen is as yet unknown. This record belongs to a study of blood T cells in healthy people across ages. Drawn from each donor were 7.5 to 10 milliliters of peripheral blood. The study's findings and limits: From one million sequenced T cells, diversity estimates were lower bounds.

CDR3 length equals 16 residues. Germline CDR1 reads MNHEY; CDR2 reads SVGEGT. Trimming took 2 bases from V and 4 from J; bases not matched to a gene: 8. The use of a sample-barcoded 5' primer and a J-beta primer mix characterized a second PCR of about 7 to 12 cycles. TCRdb redid the calling of the 5' RACE reads with MiXCR, one entry per CDR3 protein. The profile covers 800,000 to 950,000 distinct CDR3 sequences, with roughly 48% appearing a single time and around 15% taken by the ten largest. The V gene is TRBV6-2 or TRBV6-3, the J gene TRBJ2-3, with 8 bases identical to TRBD2. The sample was blood. The clonotype comes from a man aged 25 to 40 in good health. The CDR3 protein is CASSYPGGDGADTQYF. CDR3 nucleotides: TGTGCCAGCAGTTACCCGGGAGGGGACGGGGCAGATACGCAGTATTTT.